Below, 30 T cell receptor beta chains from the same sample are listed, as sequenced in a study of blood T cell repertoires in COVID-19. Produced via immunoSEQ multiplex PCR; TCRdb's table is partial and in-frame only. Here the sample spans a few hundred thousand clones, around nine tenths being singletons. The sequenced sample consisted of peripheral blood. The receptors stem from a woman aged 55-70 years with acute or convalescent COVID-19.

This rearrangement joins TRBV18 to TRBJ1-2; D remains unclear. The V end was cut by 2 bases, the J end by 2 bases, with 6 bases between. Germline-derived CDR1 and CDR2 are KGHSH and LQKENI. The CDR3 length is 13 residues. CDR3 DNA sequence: TGTGCCAGCTCACCAGAGGAAAACTATGGCTACACCTTC. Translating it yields CASSPEENYGYTF.

This chain's CDR3 is CASSQGTVAYGYTF. The DNA for the CDR3 is TGCGCCAGCAGCCAAGGAACAGTCGCTTATGGCTACACCTTC. The chain carries TRBV4-3 and TRBJ1-2; D remains ambiguous. The germline CDR1 and CDR2 sequences are LGHNA and YSLEER. CDR3 size: 14 residues. Deletions cut 1 base from V and 5 bases from J, with 11 bases between.

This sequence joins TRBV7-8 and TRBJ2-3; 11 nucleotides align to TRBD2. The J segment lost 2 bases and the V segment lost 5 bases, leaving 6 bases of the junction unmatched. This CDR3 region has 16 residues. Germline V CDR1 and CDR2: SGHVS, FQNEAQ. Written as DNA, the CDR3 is TGTGCCAGCAGCCAGGGACTAGCGGATTACACAGATACGCAGTATTTT. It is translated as CASSQGLADYTDTQYF.

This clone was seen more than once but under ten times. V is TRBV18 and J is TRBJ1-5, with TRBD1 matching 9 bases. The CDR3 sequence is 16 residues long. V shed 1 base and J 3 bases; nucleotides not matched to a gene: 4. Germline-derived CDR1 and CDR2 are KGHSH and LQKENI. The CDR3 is CASSPLGTGTNQPQHF. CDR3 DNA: TGTGCCAGCTCACCACTCGGGACAGGGACCAATCAGCCCCAGCATTTT.

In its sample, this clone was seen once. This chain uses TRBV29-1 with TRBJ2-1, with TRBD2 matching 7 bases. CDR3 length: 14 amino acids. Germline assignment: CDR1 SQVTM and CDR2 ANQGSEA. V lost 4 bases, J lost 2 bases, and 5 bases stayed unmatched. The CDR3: CSVAASGAYNEQFF. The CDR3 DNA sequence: TGCAGCGTTGCGGCTAGCGGAGCCTACAATGAGCAGTTCTTC.

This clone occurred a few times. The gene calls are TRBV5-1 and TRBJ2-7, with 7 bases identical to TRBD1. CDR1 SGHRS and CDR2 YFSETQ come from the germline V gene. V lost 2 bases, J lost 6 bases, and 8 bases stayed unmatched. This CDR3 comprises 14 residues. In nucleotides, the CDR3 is TGCGCCAGCAGCTTCGACAGGGAACTCGGCGAGCAGTACTTC. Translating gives CASSFDRELGEQYF.

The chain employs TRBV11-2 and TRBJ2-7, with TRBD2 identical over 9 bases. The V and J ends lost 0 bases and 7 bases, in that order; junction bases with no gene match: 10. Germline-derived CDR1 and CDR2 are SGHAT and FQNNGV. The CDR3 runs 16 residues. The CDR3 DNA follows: TGTGCCAGCAGCTTAGAGGTCCGCAGACTAGCGGAGGAGCAGTACTTC. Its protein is CASSLEVRRLAEEQYF.

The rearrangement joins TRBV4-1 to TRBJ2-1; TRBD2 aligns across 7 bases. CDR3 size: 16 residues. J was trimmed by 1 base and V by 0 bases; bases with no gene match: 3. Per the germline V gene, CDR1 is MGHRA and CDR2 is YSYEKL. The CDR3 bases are TGCGCCAGCAGCCAAGATGGGGGGGGATCCTACAATGAGCAGTTCTTC. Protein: CASSQDGGGSYNEQFF.

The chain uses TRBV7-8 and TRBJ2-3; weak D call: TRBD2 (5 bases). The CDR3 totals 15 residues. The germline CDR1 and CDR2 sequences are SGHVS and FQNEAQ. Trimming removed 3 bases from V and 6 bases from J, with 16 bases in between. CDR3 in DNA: TGTGCCAGCAGCTTCCCCGCGGGTATTCGGGATACGCAGTATTTT. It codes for CASSFPAGIRDTQYF.

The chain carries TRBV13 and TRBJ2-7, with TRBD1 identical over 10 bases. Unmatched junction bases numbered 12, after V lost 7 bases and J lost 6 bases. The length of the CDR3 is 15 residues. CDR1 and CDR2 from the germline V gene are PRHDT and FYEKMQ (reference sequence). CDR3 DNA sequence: TGTGCCAGCACCCTGGGGGGACAGGGGAATTTCGAGCAGTACTTC. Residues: CASTLGGQGNFEQYF.

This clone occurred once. Here the CDR3 reads CASSHQTSGDNEQFF. In DNA form, the CDR3 reads TGCGCCAGCAGCCACCAGACTAGCGGGGACAATGAGCAGTTCTTC. The chain carries TRBV5-1 and TRBJ2-1, with 11 positions matching TRBD2. The CDR3 consists of 15 residues. Germline CDR1 SGHRS, CDR2 YFSETQ. V dropped 4 bases and J dropped 5; count of bases not matched to a gene: 5. The full variable domain, in which reference TRBV5-1 and TRBJ2-1 provide the parts outside the CDR3, is KAGVTQTPRYLIKTRGQQVTLSCSPISGHRSVSWYQQTPGQGLQFLFEYFSETQRNKGNFPGRFSGRQFSNSRSEMNVSTLELGDSALYLCASSHQTSGDNEQFFGPGTRLTVL.

CDR3 amino acids: CASSSSTGPLHF. The CDR3 DNA reads as TGTGCCAGCAGCTCTTCGACAGGTCCCCTCCACTTT. This chain connects TRBV11-2 to TRBJ1-6; perhaps TRBD1 as D (6 bases). CDR3 size: 12 residues. The V gene lost 4 bases and the J gene lost 13 bases, with 11 bases spanning the gap. Germline CDR1 SGHAT, CDR2 FQNNGV.

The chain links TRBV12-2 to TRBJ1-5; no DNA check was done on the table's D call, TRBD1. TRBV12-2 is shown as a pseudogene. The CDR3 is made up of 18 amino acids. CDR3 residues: CASRLVEAKTGGDQPQHF. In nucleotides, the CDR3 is TGTGCAAGTCGCTTAGTTGAGGCGAAGACAGGTGGGGATCAGCCCCAGCATTTT.

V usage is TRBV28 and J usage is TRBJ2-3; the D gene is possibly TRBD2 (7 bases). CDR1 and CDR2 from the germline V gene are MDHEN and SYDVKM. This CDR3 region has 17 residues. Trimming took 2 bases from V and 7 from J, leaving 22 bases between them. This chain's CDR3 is CASSLRGFRGVSHTQYF. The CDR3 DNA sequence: TGTGCCAGCAGTTTAAGGGGGTTTCGGGGGGTTTCACATACGCAGTATTTT.

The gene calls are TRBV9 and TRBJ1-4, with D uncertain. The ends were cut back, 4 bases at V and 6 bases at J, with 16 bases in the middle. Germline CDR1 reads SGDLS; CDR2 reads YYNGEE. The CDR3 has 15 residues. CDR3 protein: CASSSRPTRDEKLFF. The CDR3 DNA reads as TGTGCCAGCAGCTCCCGACCGACCCGGGATGAAAAACTGTTTTTT.

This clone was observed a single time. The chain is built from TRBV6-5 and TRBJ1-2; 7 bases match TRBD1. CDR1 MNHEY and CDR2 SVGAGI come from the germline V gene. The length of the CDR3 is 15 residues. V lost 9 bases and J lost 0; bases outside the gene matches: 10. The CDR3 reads CASGATGDSNYGYTF. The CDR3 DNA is TGTGCCAGTGGGGCCACAGGGGACTCTAACTATGGCTACACCTTC.

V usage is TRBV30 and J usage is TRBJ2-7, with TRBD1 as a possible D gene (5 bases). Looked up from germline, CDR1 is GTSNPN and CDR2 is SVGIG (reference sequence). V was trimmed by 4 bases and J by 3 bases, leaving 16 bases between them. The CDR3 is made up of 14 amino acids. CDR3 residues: CAWTPSGLRYEQYF. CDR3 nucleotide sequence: TGTGCCTGGACCCCGTCAGGGCTTCGCTACGAGCAGTACTTC.

In DNA, the CDR3 is TGTGCCAGCAGCGGAAGGGGAGGATTGGAGACCCAGTACTTC. Its protein product is CASSGRGGLETQYF. The V call is TRBV7-9, the J call TRBJ2-5, with a weak D call TRBD2 (6 bases). CDR1 SEHNR and CDR2 FQNEAQ come from the germline V gene (reference sequence). Trimming cost V 5 bases and J 5 bases, with 15 bases left between them. The CDR3 contains 14 residues. The full variable domain, in which reference TRBV7-9 and TRBJ2-5 provide the parts outside the CDR3, is DTGVSQNPRHKITKRGQNVTFRCDPISEHNRLYWYRQTLGQGPEFLTYFQNEAQLEKSRLLSDRFSAERPKGSFSTLEIQRTEQGDSAMYLCASSGRGGLETQYFGPGTRLLVL.

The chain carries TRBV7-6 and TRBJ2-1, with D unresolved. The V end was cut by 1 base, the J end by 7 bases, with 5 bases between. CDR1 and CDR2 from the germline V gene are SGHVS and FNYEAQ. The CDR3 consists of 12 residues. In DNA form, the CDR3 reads TGTGCCAGCAGCTTAGAACTAAATGAGCAGTTCTTC. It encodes CASSLELNEQFF.

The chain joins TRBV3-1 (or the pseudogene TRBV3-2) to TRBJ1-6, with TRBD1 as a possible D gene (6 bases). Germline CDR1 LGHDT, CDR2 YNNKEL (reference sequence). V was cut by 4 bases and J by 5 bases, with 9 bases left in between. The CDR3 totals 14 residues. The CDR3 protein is CASSLQGDNSPLHF. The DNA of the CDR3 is TGTGCCAGCAGCCTACAGGGAGATAATTCACCCCTCCACTTT.

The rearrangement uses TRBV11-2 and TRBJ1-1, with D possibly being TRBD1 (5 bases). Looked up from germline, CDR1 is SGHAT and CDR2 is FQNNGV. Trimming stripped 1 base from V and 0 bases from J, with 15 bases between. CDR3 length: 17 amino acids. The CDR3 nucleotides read TGTGCCAGCAGCTTAGGGTTTGGGGCGGTATTGAACACTGAAGCTTTCTTT. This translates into CASSLGFGAVLNTEAFF.

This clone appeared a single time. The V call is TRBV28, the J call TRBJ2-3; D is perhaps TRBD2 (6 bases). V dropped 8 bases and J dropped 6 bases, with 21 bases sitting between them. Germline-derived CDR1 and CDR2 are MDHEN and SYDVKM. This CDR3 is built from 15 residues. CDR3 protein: CASPPPGLGLDTQYF. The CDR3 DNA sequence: TGTGCCAGCCCCCCCCCGGGACTGGGGTTGGATACGCAGTATTTT.

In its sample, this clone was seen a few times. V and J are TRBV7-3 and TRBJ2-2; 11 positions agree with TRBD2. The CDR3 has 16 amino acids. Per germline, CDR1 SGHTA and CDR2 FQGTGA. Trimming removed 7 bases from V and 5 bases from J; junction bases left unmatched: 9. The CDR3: CASTHSGGAKTGELFF. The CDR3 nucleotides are TGTGCCAGCACCCATAGCGGGGGGGCTAAAACCGGGGAGCTGTTTTTT. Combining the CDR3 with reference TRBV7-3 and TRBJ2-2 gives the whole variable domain GAGVSQTPSNKVTEKGKYVELRCDPISGHTALYWYRQSLGQGPEFLIYFQGTGAADDSGLPNDRFFAVRPEGSVSTLKIQRTERGDSAVYLCASTHSGGAKTGELFFGEGSRLTVL.

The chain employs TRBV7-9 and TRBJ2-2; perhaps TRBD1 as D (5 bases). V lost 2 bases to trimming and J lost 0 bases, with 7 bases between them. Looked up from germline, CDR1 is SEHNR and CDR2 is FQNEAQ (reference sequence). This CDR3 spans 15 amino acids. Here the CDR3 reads CASSLRTSNTGELFF. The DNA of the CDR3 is TGTGCCAGCAGCTTACGGACATCGAACACCGGGGAGCTGTTTTTT. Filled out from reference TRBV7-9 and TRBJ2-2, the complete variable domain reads DTGVSQNPRHKITKRGQNVTFRCDPISEHNRLYWYRQTLGQGPEFLTYFQNEAQLEKSRLLSDRFSAERPKGSFSTLEIQRTEQGDSAMYLCASSLRTSNTGELFFGEGSRLTVL.

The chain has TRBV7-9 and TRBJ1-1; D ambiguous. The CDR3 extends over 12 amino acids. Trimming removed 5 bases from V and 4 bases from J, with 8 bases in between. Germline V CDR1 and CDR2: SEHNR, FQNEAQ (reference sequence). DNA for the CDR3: TGTGCCAGCAGCCCTAGTTTCACTGAAGCTTTCTTT. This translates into CASSPSFTEAFF.

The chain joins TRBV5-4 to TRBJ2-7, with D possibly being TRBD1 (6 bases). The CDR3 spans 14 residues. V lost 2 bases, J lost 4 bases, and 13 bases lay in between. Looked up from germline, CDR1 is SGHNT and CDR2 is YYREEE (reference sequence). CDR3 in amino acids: CASSFHSGEYEQYF. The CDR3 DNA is TGTGCCAGCAGCTTCCACTCAGGGGAATACGAGCAGTACTTC.

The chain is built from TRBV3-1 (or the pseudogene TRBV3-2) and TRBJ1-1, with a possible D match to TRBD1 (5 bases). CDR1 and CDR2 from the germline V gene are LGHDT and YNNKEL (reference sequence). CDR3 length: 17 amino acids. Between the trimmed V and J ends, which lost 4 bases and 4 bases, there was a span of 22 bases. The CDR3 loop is CASSPGHRAILVTEAFF. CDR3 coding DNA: TGTGCCAGCAGCCCCGGACACCGAGCTATCCTGGTCACTGAAGCTTTCTTT.

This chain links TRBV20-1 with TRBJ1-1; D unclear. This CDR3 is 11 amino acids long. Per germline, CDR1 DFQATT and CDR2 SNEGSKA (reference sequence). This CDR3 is CSALVATEAFF. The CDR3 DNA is TGCAGCGCTCTGGTGGCCACTGAAGCTTTCTTT.

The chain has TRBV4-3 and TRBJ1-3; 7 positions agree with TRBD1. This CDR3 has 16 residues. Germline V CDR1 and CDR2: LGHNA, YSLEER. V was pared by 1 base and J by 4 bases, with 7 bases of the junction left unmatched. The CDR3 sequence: CASSQVDRGLGNTIYF. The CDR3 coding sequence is TGCGCCAGCAGCCAAGTCGATAGGGGGCTCGGAAACACCATATATTTT.

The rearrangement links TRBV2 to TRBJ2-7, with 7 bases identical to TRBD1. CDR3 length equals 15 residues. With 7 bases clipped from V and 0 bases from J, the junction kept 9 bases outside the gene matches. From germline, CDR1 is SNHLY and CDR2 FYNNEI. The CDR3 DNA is TGTGCCAGCAAAACTCACGGGACAGCCTCCTACGAGCAGTACTTC. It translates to CASKTHGTASYEQYF.